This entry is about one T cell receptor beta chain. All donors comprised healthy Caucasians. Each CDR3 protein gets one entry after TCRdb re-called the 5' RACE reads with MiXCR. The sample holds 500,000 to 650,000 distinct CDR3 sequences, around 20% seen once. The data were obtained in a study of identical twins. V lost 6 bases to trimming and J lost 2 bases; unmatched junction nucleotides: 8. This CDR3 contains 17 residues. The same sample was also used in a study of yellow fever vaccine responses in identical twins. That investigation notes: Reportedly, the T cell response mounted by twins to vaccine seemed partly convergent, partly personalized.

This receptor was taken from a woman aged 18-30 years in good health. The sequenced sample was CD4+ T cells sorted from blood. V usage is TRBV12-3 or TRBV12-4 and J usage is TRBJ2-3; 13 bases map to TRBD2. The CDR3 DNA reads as TGTGCCAGCAGCCCTGGACTAGCGGGGGCCGACACAGATACGCAGTATTTT. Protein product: CASSPGLAGADTDTQYF.